This T cell receptor (beta chain) came from a study of blood T cell repertoires in COVID-19. For the study at large: PBMCs, B-cell-depleted T cells, or T cells were the source of the cDNA or gDNA that made up the material.

The repertoire was sequenced with immunoSEQ multiplex PCR; TCRdb's copy has only in-frame clones and lacks some. The sample holds about 170,000 clones; roughly 82% are singletons and the top ten take roughly 15%. The source material was PBMCs or T cells enriched from blood (not recorded which). This receptor was obtained from a man aged 45 to 65 who had recovered from COVID-19.

The CDR3 nucleotides are TGTGCCAGCAGACAACAACAGGGGCTACAGTACTTC. This codes for CASRQQQGLQYF. This sequence joins TRBV7-8 and TRBJ2-5, with 7 bases matching TRBD1. Germline V gives CDR1 SGHVS, CDR2 FQNEAQ. CDR3 size: 12 residues. The junction had 9 bases not matched to a gene; V was cut back by 6 bases and J by 11 bases.